These T cell receptor beta chains were read from a single sample in a study of control samples from healthy donors and cancer patients. Here immunoSEQ multiplex PCR was the method, and the copy in TCRdb shows in-frame clones only, minus some. This table holds over 100,000 clones, over 80% found once. Sequencing was carried out using blood. These receptors originate from a woman between 45 and 65 years old in good health. Both conserved end residues are part of each CDR3. D genes are given only for firm matches. The size field is filled for only some rows; it gives once, few, many or a size class.

v_gene,abundance,d_gene,j_gene,CDR3aa,CDR3nt
TRBV7-8,once,-,TRBJ2-7,CASNPGRGRYEQYF,TGTGCCAGCAACCCGGGTCGGGGGCGGTACGAGCAGTACTTC
TRBV10-2,-,-,TRBJ2-3,CATHGPGGTDTQYF,TGCGCCACCCATGGACCTGGGGGCACAGATACGCAGTATTTT
TRBV15,-,-,TRBJ1-5,CATSRVLTGRNQPQHF,TGTGCCACCAGCAGAGTCTTAACAGGGCGCAATCAGCCCCAGCATTTT
TRBV12-3/TRBV12-4,-,-,TRBJ1-4,CASLGNEKLFF,TGTGCCAGCTTGGGGAATGAAAAACTGTTTTTT
TRBV10-1,once,TRBD2,TRBJ2-1,CASSEIAGATNEQFF,TGCGCCAGCAGTGAGATAGCGGGAGCTACCAATGAGCAGTTCTTC
TRBV27,-,-,TRBJ2-6,CASSPPEGLGANVLTF,TGTGCCAGCAGTCCCCCAGAGGGGCTTGGGGCCAACGTCCTGACTTTC
TRBV25-1,-,-,TRBJ2-5,CASSPGQGETQYF,TGTGCCAGCAGCCCCGGTCAGGGAGAGACCCAGTACTTC
TRBV7-2,-,-,TRBJ1-3,CASSLGQLSGNTIYF,TGTGCCAGCAGCTTAGGACAGCTCTCTGGAAACACCATATATTTT
TRBV28,-,-,TRBJ2-7,CASSLPDRISYEQYF,TGTGCCAGCAGTTTACCAGACAGAATCTCCTACGAGCAGTACTTC
TRBV5-6,-,-,TRBJ1-2,CASSPGHYYGSTF,TGTGCCAGCAGCCCGGGACATTACTATGGCTCGACCTTC
TRBV6-5,few,-,TRBJ1-2,CASSRGQQGYTF,TGTGCCAGCAGCCGAGGACAGCAGGGCTACACCTTC
TRBV18,-,-,TRBJ2-2,CASSPAGQGTGELFF,TGTGCCAGCTCACCCGCTGGCCAAGGCACCGGGGAGCTGTTTTTT
TRBV2,-,-,TRBJ1-5,CASRRRVGSNQPQHF,TGTGCCAGCAGAAGGAGAGTCGGTAGCAATCAGCCCCAGCATTTT
TRBV24-1,-,-,TRBJ2-7,CATSDASLGGWDEQYF,TGTGCCACCAGTGATGCTTCTCTTGGGGGATGGGACGAGCAGTACTTC
TRBV11-2,-,-,TRBJ2-7,CASSFGHEQYF,TGTGCCAGCAGCTTTGGCCACGAGCAGTACTTC
TRBV6-5,-,-,TRBJ2-5,CASSYSMGVHETQYF,TGTGCCAGCAGTTACTCGATGGGCGTCCACGAGACCCAGTACTTC
TRBV27,-,-,TRBJ2-3,CASSPRGDTQYF,TGTGCCAGCAGTCCAAGGGGTGATACGCAGTATTTT
TRBV2,-,TRBD2,TRBJ2-1,CASRPWTSGSNEQFF,TGTGCCAGCAGGCCGTGGACTAGCGGGAGTAATGAGCAGTTCTTC
TRBV27,-,-,TRBJ2-2,CASIGPDTGELFF,TGTGCCAGCATTGGTCCCGACACCGGGGAGCTGTTTTTT
TRBV7-9,-,TRBD2,TRBJ2-7,CASSSTSGRSYEQYF,TGTGCCAGCAGCTCCACTAGCGGGAGGAGCTACGAGCAGTACTTC
TRBV7-9,-,-,TRBJ2-5,CASSLGDLETQYF,TGTGCCAGCAGCTTAGGCGACTTAGAGACCCAGTACTTC
TRBV4-1,once,-,TRBJ2-1,CASNQPGSIYNEQFF,TGCGCCAGCAACCAGCCGGGTTCCATCTACAATGAGCAGTTCTTC
TRBV14,few,-,TRBJ2-3,CASSPLFGASTDTQYF,TGTGCCAGCAGCCCCCTGTTTGGGGCTAGCACAGATACGCAGTATTTT
TRBV7-6,-,TRBD2,TRBJ2-1,CASSLYEASGRRINEQFF,TGTGCCAGCAGCTTATATGAGGCTAGCGGGAGGAGGATCAATGAGCAGTTCTTC
TRBV4-1,-,-,TRBJ1-5,CASSHVRDIFANQPQHF,TGCGCCAGCAGCCACGTACGGGACATATTTGCAAATCAGCCCCAGCATTTT
TRBV5-3,once,-,TRBJ1-3,CASQVRTDTGNTIYF,TGTGCCAGCCAAGTGAGAACGGACACCGGAAACACCATATATTTT